The 24 T cell receptor beta chains below come from one sample, sequenced in a study of blood T cell repertoires in COVID-19. Profiled with immunoSEQ multiplex PCR; TCRdb holds only in-frame clones, not every one. The sample holds around 71,000 clones, more than 75% seen once. The source material was peripheral blood. These receptors originate from a woman in her sixties or seventies with acute or convalescent COVID-19.

The chain is built from TRBV5-4 and TRBJ2-5; no clear D. Trimming removed 4 bases from V and 2 bases from J, with 12 bases in between. The CDR3 runs to 14 residues. Germline values: CDR1 SGHNT, CDR2 YYREEE (reference sequence). The CDR3: CASSTQTSQETQYF. CDR3 sequence (DNA): TGTGCCAGCAGCACTCAGACATCACAAGAGACCCAGTACTTC.

This clone was recorded only once. The chain carries TRBV19 and TRBJ2-7, with D possibly being TRBD1 (6 bases). The CDR3 is made up of 15 amino acids. Germline V CDR1 and CDR2: LNHDA, SQIVND (reference sequence). V was pared by 3 bases and J by 3 bases, with 15 bases between. The chain's CDR3 is CASSIMGAGGYEQYF. In nucleotides, the CDR3 is TGTGCCAGTAGTATCATGGGGGCGGGTGGCTACGAGCAGTACTTC.

This clone was detected only a few times. The chain has TRBV18 and TRBJ2-7; 12 bases map to TRBD2. The CDR3 has 18 residues. Germline V gives CDR1 KGHSH, CDR2 LQKENI. V was clipped by 3 bases and J by 7 bases; unmatched bases: 16. CDR3 sequence reads: CASSPRQGLTSGSDEQYF. CDR3 in DNA: TGTGCCAGCTCACCGAGACAGGGGCTGACTAGCGGGAGCGATGAGCAGTACTTC.

The genes are TRBV5-4 and TRBJ2-3, with D possibly TRBD1 on 7 matching bases. V was trimmed by 2 bases and J by 0 bases, leaving 10 bases between them. Germline V gene data show CDR1 as SGHNT and CDR2 as YYREEE (reference sequence). The CDR3 covers 15 residues. The CDR3 loop reads CASSFAGQSTDTQYF. For the CDR3, the DNA is TGTGCCAGCAGCTTCGCGGGACAGAGCACAGATACGCAGTATTTT.

The genes are TRBV23-1 and TRBJ1-3; 7 bases map to TRBD1. TRBV23-1 is an open reading frame, and its role is uncertain. J gave up 0 bases and V 2 bases, and 1 base lay outside the gene matches. CDR3 length equals 15 residues. CDR3 residues: CASSQRDSSGNTIYF. The CDR3 DNA sequence: TGCGCCAGCAGTCAACGGGACAGCTCTGGAAACACCATATATTTT.

The CDR3 loop is CASSWAGHYNEQFF. The CDR3 nucleotides read TGTGCCAGCAGCTGGGCGGGGCATTACAATGAGCAGTTCTTC. The rearrangement uses TRBV5-4 and TRBJ2-1; possibly TRBD2 for D (6 bases). The CDR3 extends over 14 amino acids. The V gene lost 3 bases and the J gene lost 4 bases, with 11 bases spanning the gap. CDR1 and CDR2 (germline): SGHNT, YYREEE (reference sequence).

The chain uses TRBV2 and TRBJ2-1; 12 nucleotides agree with TRBD2. The CDR3 loop spans 20 amino acids. The germline V gene encodes CDR1 SNHLY and CDR2 FYNNEI. The V gene end was trimmed by 6 bases and the J gene end by 7 bases; junction bases not matched to a gene: 22. CDR3 bases: TGTGCCAGCAGAACTGGACGGGGAGCTCTAGCGGGAGGGCCCTCTAATGAGCAGTTCTTC. Protein product: CASRTGRGALAGGPSNEQFF.

The rearrangement joins TRBV5-8 to TRBJ2-7; 13 nucleotides align to TRBD2. CDR3 length: 15 residues. The germline V gene has CDR1 SGHTS and CDR2 YDEGEE. The V segment lost 4 bases and the J segment 5 bases; nucleotides outside the gene matches: 6. The DNA of the CDR3 is TGTGCCAGCAGCCCATGGACTAGCGGGAGAAACGAGCAGTACTTC. Its protein product is CASSPWTSGRNEQYF. Filled out from reference TRBV5-8 and TRBJ2-7, the complete variable domain reads EAGVTQSPTHLIKTRGQQATLRCSPISGHTSVYWYQQALGLGLQFLLWYDEGEERNRGNFPPRFSGRQFPNYSSELNVNALELEDSALYLCASSPWTSGRNEQYFGPGTRLTVT.

This clone appeared a single time. The chain recombines TRBV9 with TRBJ2-1; tentatively, D is TRBD2 (5 bases). Trimming took off 2 bases at V and 5 bases at J, with 11 bases between the two ends. Germline values: CDR1 SGDLS, CDR2 YYNGEE. There are 14 residues in the CDR3. The CDR3 DNA reads TGTGCCAGCAGCGTCGGGAACCGACACAATGAGCAGTTCTTC. Residues: CASSVGNRHNEQFF.

This chain links TRBV7-9 with TRBJ2-3, with TRBD2 as a possible D gene (6 bases). Germline CDR1 and CDR2: SEHNR and FQNEAQ (reference sequence). The CDR3 is 14 residues long. Trimming left V 3 bases short and J 1 base short, with 8 bases between. In DNA, the CDR3 is TGTGCCAGCAGCTTTGGGGAGGGCACAGATACGCAGTATTTT. Translated: CASSFGEGTDTQYF.

This sequence joins TRBV6-5 and TRBJ2-2; no definite D call. V gave up 7 bases and J gave up 4 bases, with 13 bases separating them. Germline lookup yields CDR1 MNHEY and CDR2 SVGAGI. CDR3 size: 14 residues. CDR3 amino acids: CASTTRAPTGELFF. DNA for the CDR3: TGTGCCAGCACTACGAGAGCCCCCACCGGGGAGCTGTTTTTT.

The V and J genes are TRBV5-6 and TRBJ2-1, with a weak D call TRBD2 (5 bases). The CDR3 runs 15 residues. Trimming took off 6 bases at V and 0 bases at J, with 13 bases between the two ends. CDR1 and CDR2 (germline): SGHDT, YYEEEE. The CDR3 nucleotides are TGTGCCAGCACGCCGGAGGATTCCTCCTACAATGAGCAGTTCTTC. This gives the protein CASTPEDSSYNEQFF.

The count of this clone is one. The chain recombines TRBV7-2 with TRBJ2-5; TRBD1 matches 7 bases. The ends lost 1 base at V and 5 bases at J; junction bases unmatched: 7. CDR1 is SGHTA, CDR2 FQGNSA, per germline. This CDR3 region has 15 residues. The CDR3 DNA is TGTGCCAGCAGCTTAGAGGGTCGCAGGGGGGAGACCCAGTACTTC. Translated: CASSLEGRRGETQYF.

This chain uses TRBV30 with TRBJ1-1, with 7 bases that match TRBD1. The ends lost 3 bases at V and 10 bases at J; junction bases unmatched: 8. The CDR3 loop spans 12 amino acids. Germline V gene data show CDR1 as GTSNPN and CDR2 as SVGIG (reference sequence). CDR3 sequence reads: CAWSAETGIAFF. CDR3 nucleotides: TGTGCCTGGAGCGCCGAGACAGGGATAGCTTTCTTT.

The V call is TRBV9, the J call TRBJ2-1, with 14 bases fitting TRBD2. The CDR3 extends over 20 amino acids. Trimming took 3 bases from V and 8 from J; bases not matched to a gene: 19. Germline lookup yields CDR1 SGDLS and CDR2 YYNGEE. CDR3 sequence reads: CASSASGLRLAGGLGDEQFF. The CDR3 DNA sequence: TGTGCCAGCAGCGCCAGCGGGCTCCGACTAGCGGGAGGGCTCGGGGATGAGCAGTTCTTC.

The chain employs TRBV7-2 and TRBJ1-1; D gene ambiguous. CDR3 length equals 15 residues. Germline CDR1 is SGHTA and CDR2 is FQGNSA. Trimming removed 1 base from V and 5 bases from J, with 14 bases in between. The CDR3 is CASSLGGSFGTEAFF. Written as DNA, the CDR3 is TGTGCCAGCAGCTTAGGTGGCTCTTTTGGTACTGAAGCTTTCTTT. Full variable domain (outside the CDR3, taken from reference TRBV7-2 and TRBJ1-1): GAGVSQSPSNKVTEKGKDVELRCDPISGHTALYWYRQSLGQGLEFLIYFQGNSAPDKSGLPSDRFSAERTGGSVSTLTIQRTQQEDSAVYLCASSLGGSFGTEAFFGQGTRLTVV.

The chain couples TRBV2 to TRBJ2-6; D might be TRBD2 (5 bases). Germline CDR1 and CDR2: SNHLY and FYNNEI. The CDR3 loop spans 17 amino acids. Trimming took 4 bases from V and 0 from J, leaving 13 bases between them. CDR3 region: CASSARTGFSGANVLTF. CDR3 nucleotide sequence: TGTGCCAGCAGTGCCAGGACGGGATTCTCTGGGGCCAACGTCCTGACTTTC.

This chain links TRBV2 with TRBJ1-2; a weak D match, TRBD1 (5 bases). The CDR3 totals 16 residues. Trimming shortened V by 5 bases and J by 5 bases, and 21 bases separated the two germline ends. Germline CDR1 is SNHLY and CDR2 is FYNNEI. The DNA for the CDR3 is TGTGCCAGCAGTTACCGGGCCGGGGGGGTACCATATGGCTACACCTTC. Translated: CASSYRAGGVPYGYTF.

The chain couples TRBV30 to TRBJ1-1, with TRBD1 as a possible D gene (6 bases). The CDR3 is made up of 12 amino acids. The ends were cut back, 1 base at V and 6 bases at J, with 9 bases in the middle. The germline V gene has CDR1 GTSNPN and CDR2 SVGIG (reference sequence). The CDR3 protein is CAWSEGVAEAFF. For the CDR3, the DNA is TGTGCCTGGAGTGAGGGGGTGGCTGAAGCTTTCTTT.

The V call is TRBV24-1, the J call TRBJ2-3, with 11 positions matching TRBD1. This CDR3 contains 16 residues. Germline lookup yields CDR1 KGHDR and CDR2 SFDVKD. V lost 4 bases to trimming and J lost 5 bases; unmatched junction nucleotides: 7. This CDR3 is CATSDQGQGAGDTQYF. CDR3 DNA sequence: TGTGCCACCAGTGACCAAGGACAGGGGGCAGGAGATACGCAGTATTTT.

A few counts support this clone. The chain has TRBV27 and TRBJ2-1; the match to TRBD2 covers 9 bases. Losses at the gene ends were 2 bases for V and 6 bases for J; bases not matched to a gene: 5. The CDR3 is made up of 15 amino acids. Germline loops: CDR1 MNHEY, CDR2 SMNVEV (reference sequence). The CDR3 protein is CASSLGLAGTNEQFF. In DNA form, the CDR3 reads TGTGCCAGCAGTTTAGGGCTAGCGGGGACCAATGAGCAGTTCTTC.

The chain has TRBV7-9 and TRBJ1-1; TRBD1 matches at 10 bases. The V segment lost 5 bases and the J segment 4 bases; nucleotides outside the gene matches: 10. The CDR3 runs to 16 residues. CDR1 and CDR2 from the germline V gene are SEHNR and FQNEAQ (reference sequence). The CDR3 nucleotides read TGTGCCAGCAGCCGATCCGACAGGGGGCTGGCCACTGAAGCTTTCTTT. Amino acids: CASSRSDRGLATEAFF.

The V call is TRBV28, the J call TRBJ1-1, with D unresolved. V lost 5 bases, J lost 1 base, and 11 bases lay in between. This CDR3 region has 14 residues. From germline, CDR1 is MDHEN and CDR2 SYDVKM. Here the CDR3 reads CASSESVPNTEAFF. CDR3 in DNA: TGTGCCAGCAGTGAGAGTGTCCCGAACACTGAAGCTTTCTTT.

The CDR3 here is CASSLSEVVGDGYTF. The CDR3 DNA reads TGTGCCAGCAGTTTATCGGAAGTGGTAGGGGATGGCTACACCTTC. J is TRBJ1-2 and V is TRBV27; TRBD1 might be the D (5 bases). This CDR3 is built from 15 residues. Trimming removed 0 bases at V and 6 bases at J, with 14 bases between. Germline assignment: CDR1 MNHEY and CDR2 SMNVEV (reference sequence).